The rows below give T cell receptor beta chains drawn from one sample of a study of identical twins. Using its own MiXCR run on the 5' RACE reads, TCRdb lists one record per CDR3 protein. The table shows under 250,000 distinct CDR3 sequences, with approximately 7.8% occurring only once. These records were also assigned to another study, of yellow fever vaccine responses in identical twins.

The sample was CD8+ T cells sorted from blood. These receptors were collected from a woman aged 18-35 years in good health. The CDR3 runs from the conserved cysteine through the conserved F or W. The D gene is left open where the match is weak. Clone size is stated in some rows and not others, as once, few, many or a class when expanded.

v_call	d_call	j_call	clone_size	cdr3_nt	cdr3_aa
TRBV7-8	NA	TRBJ2-2	many	TGTGCCAGCAGCTTTAGAAACGCCCAGACGTACACCGGGGAGCTGTTTTTT	CASSFRNAQTYTGELFF
TRBV4-1	TRBD1	TRBJ1-1	NA	TGCGCCAGCAGCCAAGAAGGTGCGGCACAGGGGGATAACCTAAACACTGAAGCTTTCTTT	CASSQEGAAQGDNLNTEAFF
TRBV20-1	TRBD2	TRBJ2-7	few	TGCAGTGCTGAGACTAGCGAGCCCTACGAGCAGTACTTC	CSAETSEPYEQYF
TRBV6-1	NA	TRBJ2-1	NA	TGTGCCAGCAGTGAGGGGTCTCTCAGGTACAATGAGCAGTTCTTC	CASSEGSLRYNEQFF
TRBV7-9	NA	TRBJ2-3	few	TGTGCCAGCAGCTTTGAGGGGGATACGCAGTATTTT	CASSFEGDTQYF
TRBV5-5	NA	TRBJ1-1	NA	TGTGCCAGCAGTTGGAAGTGGGACACTGAAGCTTTCTTT	CASSWKWDTEAFF
TRBV6-2/TRBV6-3	TRBD2	TRBJ2-1	many	TGTGCCACGTGGGATCCTAGCGGGGAACTAGGGGGAAGCTCCTACAATGAGCAGTTCTTC	CATWDPSGELGGSSYNEQFF
TRBV27	NA	TRBJ1-5	NA	TGTGCCAGCAGTTTAGACACTTATAGCAATCAGCCCCAGCATTTT	CASSLDTYSNQPQHF
TRBV12-3/TRBV12-4	TRBD1	TRBJ2-7	many	TGTGCCAGCAGTTTATTTAGGGACAGGGGACTTGCCGAGCAGTACTTC	CASSLFRDRGLAEQYF
TRBV12-3/TRBV12-4	TRBD2	TRBJ2-7	many	TGTGCCAGCAGTAGGTCTAGCGGGGTCTCCTACGAGCAGTACTTC	CASSRSSGVSYEQYF
TRBV28	NA	TRBJ2-1	many	TGTGCCAGCAGTTATGGGTCCCCCGGGACGGAGTTCTTC	CASSYGSPGTEFF
TRBV27	TRBD1	TRBJ1-2	NA	TGTGCCAGCAGTTTGGGGACAGGGGTCTATGGCTACACCTTC	CASSLGTGVYGYTF
TRBV3-1	NA	TRBJ2-2	NA	TGTGCCAGCAGCCGGTTCTCCGGGGAGCTGTTTTTT	CASSRFSGELFF
TRBV29-1	NA	TRBJ2-7	many	TGCAGCGTCCATTACCCCAGGCAGGGGAGGTCTGGCGAGCAGTACTTC	CSVHYPRQGRSGEQYF
TRBV27	NA	TRBJ2-5	few	TGTGCCAGCAGTTCCCTGAACGCGGTAGAGACCCAGTACTTC	CASSSLNAVETQYF
TRBV29-1	TRBD1	TRBJ1-4	few	TGCAGCGTAGCCGGGACAGACCCTCTAGGAAATGAAAAACTGTTTTTT	CSVAGTDPLGNEKLFF
TRBV6-2/TRBV6-3	NA	TRBJ2-6	many	TGTGCCAGCAGTTACGGGGACTCTGGGGCCAACGTCCTGACTTTC	CASSYGDSGANVLTF
TRBV4-1	NA	TRBJ2-1	many	TGCGCCAGCAGCCAAACCTACAATGAGCAGTTCTTC	CASSQTYNEQFF
TRBV6-6	NA	TRBJ2-3	NA	TGTGCCAGCAGTGATCGCCCTGGAGATACGCAGTATTTT	CASSDRPGDTQYF
TRBV4-1	NA	TRBJ1-1	many	TGCGCCAGCAGCCAAGATTGGGCCAGGGGGAACACTGAAGCTTTCTTT	CASSQDWARGNTEAFF
TRBV9	TRBD1	TRBJ2-3	NA	TGTGCCAGCAGCCTGCGGACAGGGGATGGCACAGATACGCAGTATTTT	CASSLRTGDGTDTQYF
TRBV28	NA	TRBJ2-6	NA	TGTGCCAGCAGTTTATTGGATTCTGGGGCCAACGTCCTGACTTTC	CASSLLDSGANVLTF
TRBV24-1	TRBD2	TRBJ2-3	NA	TGTGCCACCGGACTAGCGGGGGGGGGAGATACGCAGTATTTT	CATGLAGGGDTQYF
TRBV27	NA	TRBJ2-7	many	TGTGCCAGCAGTCCCCAGCAGGTCACACCCGGGAAGGAGCAGTACTTC	CASSPQQVTPGKEQYF
TRBV12-3/TRBV12-4	NA	TRBJ2-7	many	TGTGCCAGCAGCTACTACTGGGGGGAGCAGTACTTC	CASSYYWGEQYF
TRBV27	NA	TRBJ1-2	NA	TGTGCCAGCAGTCCTTCGACCCTGAACCATGGCTACACCTTC	CASSPSTLNHGYTF
TRBV9	NA	TRBJ2-2	few	TGTGCCAGCAGCGTATTAGGGGAGGACACCGGGGAGCTGTTTTTT	CASSVLGEDTGELFF
TRBV20-1	TRBD1	TRBJ1-1	few	TGCAGTGCTAGTCTCAGGGGGAATGAAGCTTTCTTT	CSASLRGNEAFF
TRBV7-6	TRBD1	TRBJ2-1	NA	TGTGCCAGCAGCCCCAAAACAGGGGGCTCCTACAATGAGCAGTTCTTC	CASSPKTGGSYNEQFF
TRBV7-6	NA	TRBJ1-4	many	TGTGCCAGCAGCTTACGGGACTGGGAAAAACTGTTTTTT	CASSLRDWEKLFF
TRBV12-3/TRBV12-4	TRBD1	TRBJ2-3	few	TGTGCCAGCAGTCCCGGGACAGGGAGGAGCACAGATACGCAGTATTTT	CASSPGTGRSTDTQYF
TRBV13	NA	TRBJ1-1	NA	TGTGCCAGCAGCCCCCCGGACAGGAACACTGAAGCTTTCTTT	CASSPPDRNTEAFF
TRBV3-1	TRBD1	TRBJ2-3	NA	TGTGTCAGCAGCCAAGGACAGGGAGAAGCGGATACGCAGTATTTT	CVSSQGQGEADTQYF
TRBV4-1	NA	TRBJ2-5	many	TGCGCCAGCAGCCAAGCCGGGCTCCAAGAGACCCAGTACTTC	CASSQAGLQETQYF
TRBV9	NA	TRBJ2-3	few	TGTGCCAGCAGCGTAGAGCCTGTGGGGGGCCTCACAGATACGCAGTATTTT	CASSVEPVGGLTDTQYF
TRBV7-2	TRBD2	TRBJ2-1	NA	TGTGCCAGCAGCTCGCTAGCGGGAGTTTCGTACAATGAGCAGTTCTTC	CASSSLAGVSYNEQFF
TRBV28	TRBD1	TRBJ1-1	NA	TGTGCCAGCAGTTGGGGGGACAGTTCAAACACTGAAGCTTTCTTT	CASSWGDSSNTEAFF